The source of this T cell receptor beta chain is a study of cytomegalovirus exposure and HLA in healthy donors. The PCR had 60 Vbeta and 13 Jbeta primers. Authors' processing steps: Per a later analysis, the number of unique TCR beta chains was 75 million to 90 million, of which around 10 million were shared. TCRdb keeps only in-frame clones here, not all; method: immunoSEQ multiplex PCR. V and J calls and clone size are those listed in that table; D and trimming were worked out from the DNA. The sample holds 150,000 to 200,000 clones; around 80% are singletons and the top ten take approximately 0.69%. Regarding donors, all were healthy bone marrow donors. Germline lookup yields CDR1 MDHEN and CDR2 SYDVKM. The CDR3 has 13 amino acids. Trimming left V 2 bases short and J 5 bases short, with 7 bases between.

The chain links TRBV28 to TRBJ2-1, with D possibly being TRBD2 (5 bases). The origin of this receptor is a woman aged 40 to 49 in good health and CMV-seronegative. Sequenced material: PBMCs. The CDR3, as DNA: TGTGCCAGCAGTTTAGGGAGAGACAATGAGCAGTTCTTC. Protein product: CASSLGRDNEQFF.